The 5 T cell receptor beta chains below all came from one sample that was sequenced in a study of patients and donors after allogeneic stem cell transplantation. TCRdb recomputed calls from the RT-PCR reads with MiXCR, one row per CDR3 protein. Of about 160,000 distinct CDR3 sequences in the sample, about 36% were seen once. The material sequenced was blood, either unsorted or a sorted T cell fraction (not recorded which). These TCRs come from a human donor who was either an allogeneic HSCT recipient or a stem cell or donor lymphocyte infusion donor (not recorded which). It is not recorded whose cells these are; they may come from a transplant donor.

The genes are TRBV9 and TRBJ2-1, with TRBD1 matching 7 bases. CDR3 size: 16 residues. V lost 3 bases, J lost 4 bases, and 10 bases stayed unmatched. Germline-derived CDR1 and CDR2 are SGDLS and YYNGEE. The CDR3 DNA is TGTGCCAGCAGCGGACCTACAGGGGCCGGGTACAATGAGCAGTTCTTC. Encoded protein: CASSGPTGAGYNEQFF.

The chain recombines TRBV27 with TRBJ2-5, with D unresolved. Germline values: CDR1 MNHEY, CDR2 SMNVEV (reference sequence). V lost 6 bases and J 6 bases, leaving 14 bases between the germline ends. The CDR3 is 13 residues long. The DNA of the CDR3 is TGTGCCAGCAGGATAGGTAGCTCGAAGACCCAGTACTTC. This gives the protein CASRIGSSKTQYF.

The rearrangement uses TRBV6-5 and TRBJ2-1; TRBD2 matches at 11 bases. Trimming removed 2 bases from V and 8 bases from J; junction bases left unmatched: 11. The V gene's germline CDR1 is MNHEY and CDR2 SVGAGI. The CDR3 runs to 17 residues. The CDR3 coding sequence is TGTGCCAGCAGTTACAACCCCCGTAGCGGGGGGGCTTATGAGCAGTTCTTC. It specifies CASSYNPRSGGAYEQFF.

This clonotype has a handful of counts. V usage is TRBV27 and J usage is TRBJ2-2, with D perhaps matching TRBD2 (5 bases). Germline-derived CDR1 and CDR2 are MNHEY and SMNVEV (reference sequence). This CDR3 is built from 13 residues. Trimming took 7 bases from V and 6 from J, leaving 12 bases between them. The CDR3 is CASKGASPGELFF. The CDR3 coding sequence is TGTGCCAGCAAGGGAGCTAGTCCCGGGGAGCTGTTTTTT.

The table lists this clonotype with a few counts. The genes are TRBV7-9 and TRBJ1-5, with a weak D call TRBD1 (6 bases). The V end was cut by 6 bases, the J end by 0 bases, with 12 bases between. There are 15 residues in the CDR3. Germline CDR1 is SEHNR and CDR2 is FQNEAQ (reference sequence). CDR3 bases: TGTGCCAGCAGTTCAACAGGGAATAGCAATCAGCCCCAGCATTTT. Translation gives CASSSTGNSNQPQHF.